The rows below give T cell receptor beta chains drawn from one sample of a study of blood T cell repertoires in COVID-19. Sequencing used immunoSEQ multiplex PCR; TCRdb keeps in-frame clones, though not all of them. The sample has 190,000 or so clones; more than 70% are singletons. Sequences were obtained from peripheral blood. The receptors come from a woman at least 80 years old with active or convalescent COVID-19. Both conserved end residues are part of each CDR3. D genes are given only for firm matches. Rows give clone size only sometimes, using once, few, many, or a class for an expanded clone.

V	J	D	size	DNA	CDR3
TRBV5-1	TRBJ1-5	NA	few	TGCGCCAGCAGCTACGACAGCTTCAATCAGCCCCAGCATTTT	CASSYDSFNQPQHF
TRBV29-1	TRBJ2-6	TRBD1	NA	TGCAGCGTTGCAGGGGGTAGTGGGGCCAACGTCCTGACTTTC	CSVAGGSGANVLTF
TRBV2	TRBJ2-5	NA	once	TGTGCCAGCCGAGAACGGGGTTTGGGAGAGACCCAGTACTTC	CASRERGLGETQYF
TRBV7-8	TRBJ1-1	TRBD1	NA	TGTGCCAGCAGCCCTACCTCCGGACAGGCTGAAGCTTTCTTT	CASSPTSGQAEAFF
TRBV19	TRBJ2-1	TRBD1	NA	TGTGCCAGTAGTACAGACAGGGGGCCCTACAATGAGCAGTTCTTC	CASSTDRGPYNEQFF
TRBV7-3	TRBJ1-6	TRBD1	many	TGTGCCAGCAGCTTAACGTCAGGGGGGTACTCACCCCTCCACTTT	CASSLTSGGYSPLHF
TRBV28	TRBJ1-5	NA	NA	TGTGCCAGCGCGGGGGGGGGTACCTATCAGCCCCAGCATTTT	CASAGGGTYQPQHF
TRBV9	TRBJ2-7	NA	NA	TGTGCCAGCAGCGTAGGGGGGCAGGGGATCCACGAGCAGTACTTC	CASSVGGQGIHEQYF
TRBV5-8	TRBJ2-5	TRBD2	NA	TGTGCCAGCAGCAAGGGGACTAGCCTCTATCAAGAGACCCAGTACTTC	CASSKGTSLYQETQYF
TRBV11-2	TRBJ2-7	NA	NA	TGTGCCAGCAGCTTAGGAACAGGGTCCCACGAGCAGTACTTC	CASSLGTGSHEQYF
TRBV5-1	TRBJ2-4	TRBD1	few	TGCGCCAGCAGCCCGGGGACACCTTACGGGGGGACAGGGTTGGGAAACATTCAGTACTTC	CASSPGTPYGGTGLGNIQYF
TRBV6-1	TRBJ1-2	TRBD1	NA	TGTGCCAGCAGTGTAACGTCGGACAGGTCGATCCGGTCTGGCTACACCTTC	CASSVTSDRSIRSGYTF
TRBV27	TRBJ2-5	NA	NA	TGTGCCAGCAGTGCCCGCGGCGGGGGCCCGGGGGGGACCCAGTACTTC	CASSARGGGPGGTQYF
TRBV12-3/TRBV12-4	TRBJ1-1	TRBD1	NA	TGTGCCAGCAGAAGACAGGGGAACACTGAAGCTTTCTTT	CASRRQGNTEAFF
TRBV5-4	TRBJ2-3	NA	NA	TGTGCCAGCAGCTGGGGGCGGTCTAGCACAGATACGCAGTATTTT	CASSWGRSSTDTQYF
TRBV4-1	TRBJ1-2	TRBD1	NA	TGCGCCAGCAGCCACGGACAGGAGGACTATGGCTACACCTTC	CASSHGQEDYGYTF